These 14 T cell receptor beta chains were sequenced from one sample in a study of T cell repertoires in cytomegalovirus infection. Their antigen targets remain unknown. TCRdb reanalysed the reads using MiXCR and keeps one entry per CDR3 protein. The profile shows approximately 310,000 distinct CDR3 sequences, 20% to 30% of them singletons. The sequencing used cultured PBMCs, collected from culture after CMV antigen stimulation. Every receptor here comes from a human donor in good health (CMV status not recorded). Some clones in this sample may be carry-over from other donors' samples.

This clonotype was observed a handful of times. This chain uses TRBV20-1 with TRBJ2-5, with 8 bases fitting TRBD1. V lost 5 bases and J lost 7; bases outside the gene matches: 6. This CDR3 region has 12 residues. Germline assignment: CDR1 DFQATT and CDR2 SNEGSKA (reference sequence). The CDR3 bases are TGCAGTGCTTCAGGGGGCGCGGGGACCCAGTACTTC. Amino acid sequence: CSASGGAGTQYF.

This clonotype was detected many times. The rearrangement uses TRBV15 and TRBJ2-5; D is possibly TRBD1 or TRBD2 (5 bases each). V was pared by 3 bases and J by 5 bases, with 16 bases between. This CDR3 is built from 15 residues. Germline CDR1 reads LNHNV; CDR2 reads YYDKDF (reference sequence). CDR3: CATSSGAGLLETQYF. DNA for the CDR3: TGTGCCACCAGCAGCGGGGCAGGGTTGCTGGAGACCCAGTACTTC.

CDR3 residues: CASIWARQGGLGYTF. The CDR3 bases are TGTGCCAGCATTTGGGCCCGTCAGGGGGGCTTAGGCTACACCTTC. The V gene is TRBV5-6, the J gene TRBJ1-2; 7 bases map to TRBD1. V was pared by 6 bases and J by 8 bases, with 16 bases of the junction left unmatched. CDR3 length: 15 residues. Germline CDR1 is SGHDT and CDR2 is YYEEEE.

This clonotype was detected only once. This chain uses TRBV5-4 with TRBJ2-6, with a tentative D call TRBD1 (6 bases). The CDR3 totals 17 residues. V was pared by 4 bases and J by 0 bases, with 14 bases between. Per germline, CDR1 SGHNT and CDR2 YYREEE (reference sequence). CDR3 nucleotides: TGTGCCAGCAGCCTTCGGACAGAAAGCTCTGGGGCCAACGTCCTGACTTTC. It yields the protein CASSLRTESSGANVLTF.

This clonotype has a handful of counts. This rearrangement joins TRBV19 to TRBJ1-3; 10 positions agree with TRBD1. The J segment lost 1 base and the V segment lost 7 bases, leaving 4 bases of the junction unmatched. Looked up from germline, CDR1 is LNHDA and CDR2 is SQIVND (reference sequence). The CDR3 loop spans 15 amino acids. CDR3 nucleotides: TGTGCCAGTAACCCGGGACAGGGGTCTGGAAACACCATATATTTT. It translates to CASNPGQGSGNTIYF.

This clonotype occurred a few times. The chain combines TRBV2 with TRBJ2-6; D unclear. V was shortened by 1 base and J by 4 bases, with 11 bases between the two germline ends. CDR1 and CDR2 (germline): SNHLY, FYNNEI. The CDR3 totals 16 residues. CDR3: CASSEDGGLGANVLTF. The CDR3 nucleotides are TGTGCCAGCAGTGAAGATGGTGGATTGGGGGCCAACGTCCTGACTTTC.

This clonotype was recorded a few times. This chain joins TRBV10-3 and TRBJ1-6, with TRBD1 identical over 7 bases. Looked up from germline, CDR1 is ENHRY and CDR2 is SYGVKD. This CDR3 comprises 17 residues. Trimming took 8 bases from V and 0 from J; bases not matched to a gene: 10. This CDR3 reads CAIRTGPTSSYNSPLHF. CDR3 nucleotide sequence: TGTGCCATCCGGACAGGCCCCACGAGCTCCTATAATTCACCCCTCCACTTT.

V and J are TRBV7-2 and TRBJ1-2, with TRBD1 as a possible D gene (5 bases). This CDR3 spans 15 amino acids. Germline lookup yields CDR1 SGHTA and CDR2 FQGNSA. Trimming cost V 2 bases and J 6 bases, with 16 bases left between them. CDR3 loop: CASSLTRTGGDGYTF. The CDR3 coding sequence is TGTGCCAGCAGCTTAACCCGGACGGGAGGGGATGGCTACACCTTC.

V and J are TRBV4-3 and TRBJ1-2; 7 bases agree with TRBD1. The CDR3 is made up of 16 amino acids. V shed 2 bases and J 4 bases; nucleotides not matched to a gene: 10. Germline CDR1 and CDR2: LGHNA and YSLEER. This CDR3 reads CASSQPNRDRSYGYTF. CDR3 DNA: TGCGCCAGCAGCCAACCGAACAGGGACAGATCCTATGGCTACACCTTC.

The chain links TRBV2 to TRBJ1-5; D ambiguous. This CDR3 is 15 amino acids long. Trimming shortened V by 6 bases and J by 6 bases, and 18 bases separated the two germline ends. The V gene's germline CDR1 is SNHLY and CDR2 FYNNEI. The chain's CDR3 is CASSLGVQLGQPQHF. The DNA for the CDR3 is TGTGCCAGCAGCCTTGGGGTACAGTTAGGTCAGCCCCAGCATTTT. The complete variable domain, with remaining parts taken from reference TRBV2 and TRBJ1-5, reads EPEVTQTPSHQVTQMGQEVILRCVPISNHLYFYWYRQILGQKVEFLVSFYNNEISEKSEIFDDQFSVERPDGSNFTLKIRSTKLEDSAMYFCASSLGVQLGQPQHFGDGTRLSIL.

The chain couples TRBV4-3 to TRBJ2-2, with 7 bases identical to TRBD1. CDR1 and CDR2 from the germline V gene are LGHNA and YSLEER. Unmatched junction bases numbered 6, after V lost 0 bases and J lost 8 bases. The CDR3 runs 15 residues. The CDR3 DNA is TGCGCCAGCAGCCAAGAGGGACAGTTAGGAGGGGAGCTGTTTTTT. This gives the protein CASSQEGQLGGELFF.

In this sample, this clonotype turned up many times. V usage is TRBV7-8 and J usage is TRBJ1-5; unclear D gene. This CDR3 is 17 amino acids long. Trimming took off 7 bases at V and 0 bases at J, with 19 bases between the two ends. Germline V gives CDR1 SGHVS, CDR2 FQNEAQ. Here the CDR3 DNA reads TGTGCCAGCACCCCCACCCCGTCCGGGAATAGCAATCAGCCCCAGCATTTT. The encoded protein is CASTPTPSGNSNQPQHF.

Ten or more counts support this clonotype. The chain is built from TRBV7-2 and TRBJ2-2, with D hard to call. CDR3 size: 15 residues. Trimming stripped 3 bases from V and 2 bases from J, with 10 bases between. The germline CDR1 and CDR2 sequences are SGHTA and FQGNSA. The CDR3 spells CASSLGRLNTGELFF. DNA of the CDR3: TGTGCCAGCAGCTTGGGCAGGTTAAACACCGGGGAGCTGTTTTTT.

This chain uses TRBV2 with TRBJ2-3; D gene uncertain. V was trimmed by 8 bases and J by 4 bases, leaving 10 bases between them. The CDR3 is 12 amino acids. Per germline, CDR1 SNHLY and CDR2 FYNNEI. In DNA, the CDR3 is TGTGCCAGCCTAACTGGTGCAGATACGCAGTATTTT. This translates into CASLTGADTQYF. Full variable domain (outside the CDR3, taken from reference TRBV2 and TRBJ2-3): EPEVTQTPSHQVTQMGQEVILRCVPISNHLYFYWYRQILGQKVEFLVSFYNNEISEKSEIFDDQFSVERPDGSNFTLKIRSTKLEDSAMYFCASLTGADTQYFGPGTRLTVL.